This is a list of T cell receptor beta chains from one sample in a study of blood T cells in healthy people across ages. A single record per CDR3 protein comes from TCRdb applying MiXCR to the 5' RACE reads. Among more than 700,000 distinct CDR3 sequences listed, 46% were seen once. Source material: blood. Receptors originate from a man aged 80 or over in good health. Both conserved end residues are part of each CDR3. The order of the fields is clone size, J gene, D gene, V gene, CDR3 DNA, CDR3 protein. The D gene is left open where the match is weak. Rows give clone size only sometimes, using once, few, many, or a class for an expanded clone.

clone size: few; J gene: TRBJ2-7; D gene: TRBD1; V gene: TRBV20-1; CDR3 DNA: TGCAGTGCCAACCCAGGGGGCTTTGGCTACGAGCAGTACTTC; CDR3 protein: CSANPGGFGYEQYF
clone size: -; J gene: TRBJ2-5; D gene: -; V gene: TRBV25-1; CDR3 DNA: TGTGCCAGCGCGGGACCCACGAAGAGCCAGTACTTC; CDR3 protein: CASAGPTKSQYF
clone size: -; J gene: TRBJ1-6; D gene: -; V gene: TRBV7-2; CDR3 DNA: TGTGCCAGCAGCCGGAACCGGGACACCGGCAATTCACCCCTCCACTTT; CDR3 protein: CASSRNRDTGNSPLHF
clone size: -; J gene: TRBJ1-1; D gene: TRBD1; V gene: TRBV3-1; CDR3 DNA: TGCGCCAGCAGCCAGAGTCACAGGGGGCACACTGAAGCTTTCTTT; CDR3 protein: CASSQSHRGHTEAFF
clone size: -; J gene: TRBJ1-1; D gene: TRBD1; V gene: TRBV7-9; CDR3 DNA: TGTGCCAGCAGCCCATACTACGGACAGGGCAGAGGGTCTGAAGCTTTCTTT; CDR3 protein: CASSPYYGQGRGSEAFF
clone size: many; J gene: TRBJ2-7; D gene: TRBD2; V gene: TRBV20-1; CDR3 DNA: TGCAGTGCTAGTGAGACTAGCGGAACCGAGCAGTACTTC; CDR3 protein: CSASETSGTEQYF
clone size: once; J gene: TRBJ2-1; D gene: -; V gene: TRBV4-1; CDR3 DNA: TGCGCCAGCAGCCAAGGTGACGGATACAATGAGCAGTTCTTC; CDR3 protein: CASSQGDGYNEQFF
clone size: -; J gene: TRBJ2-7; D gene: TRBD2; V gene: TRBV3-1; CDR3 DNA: TGTGCCAGCAGCCCCTCCGGGACTAAATACGAGCAGTACTTC; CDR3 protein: CASSPSGTKYEQYF
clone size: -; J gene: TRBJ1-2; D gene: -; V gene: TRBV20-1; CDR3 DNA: TGCAGTGCTAGATCCCGGGACGGATACTATGGCTACACCTTC; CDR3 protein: CSARSRDGYYGYTF
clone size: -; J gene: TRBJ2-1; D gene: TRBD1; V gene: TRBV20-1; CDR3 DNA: TGCAGTGCTAGTCGATGGACAGGGGAGGGTAATGAGCAGTTCTTC; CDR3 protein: CSASRWTGEGNEQFF
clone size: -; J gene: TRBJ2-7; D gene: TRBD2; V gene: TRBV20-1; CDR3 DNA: TGCAGTGCTAGAGTGAGCGGGAGGCCCCGGTACAATGAGCAGTACTTC; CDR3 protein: CSARVSGRPRYNEQYF
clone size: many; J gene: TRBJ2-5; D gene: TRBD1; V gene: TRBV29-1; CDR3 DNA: TGCAGCGTTGACGGGGAAGGGACAGGGGAAGGAGAGACCCAGTACTTC; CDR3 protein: CSVDGEGTGEGETQYF
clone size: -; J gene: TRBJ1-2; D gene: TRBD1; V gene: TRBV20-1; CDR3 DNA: TGCAGTGCTAGAGAGACAGGGGATTTCTATGGCTACACCTTC; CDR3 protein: CSARETGDFYGYTF
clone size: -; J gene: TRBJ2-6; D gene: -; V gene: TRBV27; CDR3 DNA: TGTGCCAGCAGTCTCAGGGTCCCATATCCTCCTGGGGCCAACGTCCTGACTTTC; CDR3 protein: CASSLRVPYPPGANVLTF
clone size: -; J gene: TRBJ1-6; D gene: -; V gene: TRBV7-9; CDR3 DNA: TGTGCCAGCAGCCCGACGACACCGTCGGCCCTCCACTTT; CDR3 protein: CASSPTTPSALHF
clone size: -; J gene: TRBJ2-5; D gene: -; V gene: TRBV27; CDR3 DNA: TGTGCCAGCAGTTTTAGAGGAATTAGCTACAATGAGCAGTACTTC; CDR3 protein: CASSFRGISYNEQYF
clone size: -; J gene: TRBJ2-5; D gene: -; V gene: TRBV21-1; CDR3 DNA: TGTGCCAGCAGCATGGGGACTAGCCATGAGCAGTACTTC; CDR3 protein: CASSMGTSHEQYF
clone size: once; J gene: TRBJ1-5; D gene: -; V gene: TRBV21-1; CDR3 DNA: TGTGCCAGCAGCAATGGGGACAGCACTAGCAATCAGCCCCAGCATTTT; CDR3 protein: CASSNGDSTSNQPQHF
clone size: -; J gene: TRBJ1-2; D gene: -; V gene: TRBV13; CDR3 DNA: TGTGCCAGCAGCACCCGGGACACATTCGGCTACACCTTC; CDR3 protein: CASSTRDTFGYTF
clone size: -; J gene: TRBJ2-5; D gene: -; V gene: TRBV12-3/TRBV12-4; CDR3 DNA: TGTGCCAGCAGTAAGGAAGGCCCCTACAATGAGCAGTACTTC; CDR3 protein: CASSKEGPYNEQYF
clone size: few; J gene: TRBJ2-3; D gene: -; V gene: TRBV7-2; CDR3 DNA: TGTGCCAGCAGCTTAGCGGAAAGCGGACACACAGATACGCAGTATTTT; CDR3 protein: CASSLAESGHTDTQYF
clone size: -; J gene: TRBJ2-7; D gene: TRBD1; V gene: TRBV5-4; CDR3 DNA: TGTGCCAGCAGCAAACAGGGGGCAAGCTCCTACGAGCAGTACTTC; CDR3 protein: CASSKQGASSYEQYF
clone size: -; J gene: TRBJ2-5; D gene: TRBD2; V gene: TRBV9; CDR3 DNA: TGTGCCAGCAGCCCCGCGGGGGACTATCAAGAGACCCAGTACTTC; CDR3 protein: CASSPAGDYQETQYF
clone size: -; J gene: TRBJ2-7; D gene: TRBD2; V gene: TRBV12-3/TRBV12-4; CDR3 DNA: TGTGCCAGCAGTTTAGTGGGGCTAGCGGGATGGGAGCAGTACTTC; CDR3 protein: CASSLVGLAGWEQYF
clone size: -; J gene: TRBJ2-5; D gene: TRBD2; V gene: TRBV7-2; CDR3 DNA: TGTGCCAGCAGCTTAGAACTAGCGGGAGGGTACGAGACCCAGTACTTC; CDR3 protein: CASSLELAGGYETQYF
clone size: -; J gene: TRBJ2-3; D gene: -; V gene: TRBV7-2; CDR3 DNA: TGTGCCAGCAGCCTTAACGAGGGAGATACGCAGTATTTT; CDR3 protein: CASSLNEGDTQYF
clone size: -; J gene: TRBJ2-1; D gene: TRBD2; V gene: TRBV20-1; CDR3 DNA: TGCAGTGCTAGAGATCAGCGAGGCGGGAGGGGCAATGAGCAGTTCTTC; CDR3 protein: CSARDQRGGRGNEQFF
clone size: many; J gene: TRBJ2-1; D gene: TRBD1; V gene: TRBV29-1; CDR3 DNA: TGCAGCGGCGGGACAGGGGACAATGAGCAGTTCTTC; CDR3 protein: CSGGTGDNEQFF
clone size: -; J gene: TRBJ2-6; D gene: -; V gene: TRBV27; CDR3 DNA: TGTGCCAGCTTGTTGACAGGAACCGGGGCTGGGGCCAACGTCCTGACTTTC; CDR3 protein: CASLLTGTGAGANVLTF
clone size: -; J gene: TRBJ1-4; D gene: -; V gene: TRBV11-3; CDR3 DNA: TGTGCCAGCGAAAACAGGGACTCTGAAAAACTGTTTTTT; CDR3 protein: CASENRDSEKLFF
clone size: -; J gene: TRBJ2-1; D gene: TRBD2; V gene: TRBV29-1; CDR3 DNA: TGCAGCGTTATCTCGGAGGGTGAGAAACTAGCGGGAGTAAATGAGCAGTTCTTC; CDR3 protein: CSVISEGEKLAGVNEQFF
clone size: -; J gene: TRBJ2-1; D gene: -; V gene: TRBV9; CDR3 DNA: TGTGCCTGCAGCGTAGTAGGGGGGCATGAGCAGTTCTTC; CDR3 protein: CACSVVGGHEQFF
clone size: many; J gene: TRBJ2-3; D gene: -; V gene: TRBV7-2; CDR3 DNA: TGTGCCAGCAGCTTCCGCAGGGCCACAGATACGCAGTATTTT; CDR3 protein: CASSFRRATDTQYF
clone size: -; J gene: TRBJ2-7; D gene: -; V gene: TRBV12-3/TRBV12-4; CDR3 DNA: TGTGCCAGCAACATCGAGGGCGTCGGGAGCTCCTACGAGCAGTACTTC; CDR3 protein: CASNIEGVGSSYEQYF
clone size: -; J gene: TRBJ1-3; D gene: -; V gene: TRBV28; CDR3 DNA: TGTGCCAGCAGTACCCCTGGAAACACCATATATTTT; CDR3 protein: CASSTPGNTIYF
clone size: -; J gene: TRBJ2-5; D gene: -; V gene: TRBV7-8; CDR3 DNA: TGTGCCAGCAGCTATTGGGGGCGGGAAGGCGGCAATGAGCAGTACTTC; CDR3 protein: CASSYWGREGGNEQYF
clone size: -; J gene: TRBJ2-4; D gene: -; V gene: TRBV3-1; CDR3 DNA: TGTGCCAGCAGCCAAGATTGGGGAGGAGGCATTCAGTACTTC; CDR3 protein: CASSQDWGGGIQYF
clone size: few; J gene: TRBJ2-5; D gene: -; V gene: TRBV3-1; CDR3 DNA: TGTGCCAGCAGCCGAGCAATGGAGACCCAGTACTTC; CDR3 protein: CASSRAMETQYF
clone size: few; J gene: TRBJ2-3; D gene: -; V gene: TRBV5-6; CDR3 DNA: TGTGCCAGCAGCCAAGGTCCCTCCAGCACAGATACGCAGTATTTT; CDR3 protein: CASSQGPSSTDTQYF
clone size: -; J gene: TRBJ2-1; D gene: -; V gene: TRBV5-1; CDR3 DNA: TGCGCCAGCAGCTTGGTGGAGGGAGCCTACAATGAGCAGTTCTTC; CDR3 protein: CASSLVEGAYNEQFF
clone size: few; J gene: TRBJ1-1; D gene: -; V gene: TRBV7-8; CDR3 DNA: TGTGCCAGCAGCTTGGCCCACGGAAACACTGAAGCTTTCTTT; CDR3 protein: CASSLAHGNTEAFF
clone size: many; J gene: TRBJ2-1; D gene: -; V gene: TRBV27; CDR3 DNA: TGTGCCAGCAGTAGGGTTAGCGGAATCGCCTACAATGAGCAGTTCTTC; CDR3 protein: CASSRVSGIAYNEQFF
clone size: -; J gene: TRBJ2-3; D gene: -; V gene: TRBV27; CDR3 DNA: TGTGCCAGCAGTTCGCTCTCCCTGGGGTCAGATACGCAGTATTTT; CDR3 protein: CASSSLSLGSDTQYF
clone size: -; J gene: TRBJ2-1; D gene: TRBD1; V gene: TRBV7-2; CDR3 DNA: TGTGCCAGCAGCTTAGGGGACAGGGGGGAAGTAGTTGAGCAGTTCTTC; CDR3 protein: CASSLGDRGEVVEQFF
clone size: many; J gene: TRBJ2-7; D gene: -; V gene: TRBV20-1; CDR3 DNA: TGCAGTGCTAGAGCCCCTCGAGGGTTCGAGCAGTACTTC; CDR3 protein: CSARAPRGFEQYF
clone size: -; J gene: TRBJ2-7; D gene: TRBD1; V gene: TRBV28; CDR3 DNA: TGTGCCAGCAGCCTAGGACAGGTCGGCGAGCAGTACTTC; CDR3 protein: CASSLGQVGEQYF
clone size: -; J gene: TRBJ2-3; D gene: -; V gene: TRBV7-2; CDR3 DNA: TGTGCCAGCAGCTCAGGGGCCTACACAGATACGCAGTATTTT; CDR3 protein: CASSSGAYTDTQYF
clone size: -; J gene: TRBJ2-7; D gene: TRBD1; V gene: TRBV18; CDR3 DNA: TGTGCCAGCCCACCGGACAGGGGCGAGCAGTACTTC; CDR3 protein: CASPPDRGEQYF
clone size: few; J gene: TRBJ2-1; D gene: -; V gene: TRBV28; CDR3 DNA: TGTGCCAGCAGCCCAGAACCGCCAAATGAGCAGTTCTTC; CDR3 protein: CASSPEPPNEQFF
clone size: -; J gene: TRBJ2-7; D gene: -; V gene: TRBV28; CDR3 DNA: TGTGCCAGCAGAACCGGGACCAATGCCTACGAGCAGTACTTC; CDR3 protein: CASRTGTNAYEQYF
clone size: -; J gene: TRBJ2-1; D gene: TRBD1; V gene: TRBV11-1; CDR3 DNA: TGTGCCAGCAGCTCCGGACAGGGGGGTCGGGAGCAGTTCTTC; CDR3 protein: CASSSGQGGREQFF
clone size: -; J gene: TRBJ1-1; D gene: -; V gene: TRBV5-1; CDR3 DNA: TGCGCCAGCAGCTGTGAGGGGAAGACTGAAGCTTTCTTT; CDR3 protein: CASSCEGKTEAFF
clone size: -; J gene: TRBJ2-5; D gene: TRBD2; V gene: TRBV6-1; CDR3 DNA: TGTGCCAGCAGAAGAACCGCTAGCGGGAGGGCCATGGAGACCCAGTACTTC; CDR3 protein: CASRRTASGRAMETQYF